The rows below give T cell receptor beta chains drawn from one sample of a study of blood T cell repertoires in COVID-19. Generated by immunoSEQ multiplex PCR, the TCRdb table keeps only in-frame clones and is missing some. The sample lists roughly 66,000 clones; approximately 80% were seen once. The material sequenced was peripheral blood. These receptors all stem from a man between 60 and 75 years old with acute or convalescent COVID-19. Each CDR3 is given with its conserved first and last residue.

j_gene,v_gene,CDR3aa
TRBJ1-2,TRBV5-4,CASSFADSPYGGYTF
TRBJ1-2,TRBV4-1,CASSQENSYGYTF
TRBJ2-3,TRBV2,CASIRTSGGQGDTQYF
TRBJ2-1,TRBV24-1,CATSDPGQGAGSHNEQFF
TRBJ1-3,TRBV24-1,CATSECRGFGNTIYF
TRBJ1-2,TRBV5-8,CASSLPSQGLNYGYTF
TRBJ1-3,TRBV4-2,CASSQDPAGGGNTIYF
TRBJ1-6,TRBV6-6,CASSPGWPNNSPLHF
TRBJ2-5,TRBV18,CASSPLAAQETQYF
TRBJ1-2,TRBV2,CASTLAGTALAYGYTF
TRBJ2-5,TRBV5-1,CASSLGTGYQETQYF
TRBJ2-2,TRBV3-1/TRBV3-2,CASSREGGELFF
TRBJ2-1,TRBV6-6,CASSYPGLAGYNEQFF
TRBJ2-6,TRBV10-3,CAISERQGAGANVLTF
TRBJ1-2,TRBV28,CASSSTPPNYGYTF
TRBJ1-5,TRBV3-1/TRBV3-2,CASSHGTGKYQPQHF
TRBJ2-2,TRBV3-1/TRBV3-2,CASTGTTDTGELFF
TRBJ2-6,TRBV11-3,CASSLSGANVLTF
TRBJ2-3,TRBV9,CASSVGGADTQYF
TRBJ2-1,TRBV11-3,CASSFNGGSSYNEQFF
TRBJ1-2,TRBV6-6,CASNRGAGYGYTF
TRBJ2-5,TRBV9,CASSAGQGETQYF
TRBJ2-1,TRBV5-1,CASRPLAVSSYNEQFF
TRBJ1-1,TRBV6-4,CASSTSSGTEAFF
TRBJ1-1,TRBV29-1,CSVDVVGGTEAFF
TRBJ1-2,TRBV5-4,CASSHYNKFYGYTF
TRBJ1-1,TRBV6-2/TRBV6-3,CASSVWTDNTEAFF
TRBJ1-2,TRBV4-1,CASSQDLTYSGYTF
TRBJ1-2,TRBV27,CASSRTGENGYTF
TRBJ1-2,TRBV9,CASSVVGGNLTF
TRBJ1-4,TRBV11-3,CASSLGHRQGPLGEKLFF
TRBJ2-2,TRBV2,CASSGSGGDTGELFF
TRBJ2-1,TRBV7-2,CASSAAGTPRHEQFF
TRBJ2-2,TRBV5-5,CASSPPGTGGITGELFF
TRBJ1-1,TRBV30,CAWSVDRDSQAFF
TRBJ2-3,TRBV11-3,CASSGQGAKDTQYF
TRBJ1-1,TRBV29-1,CSVYRNTEAFF
TRBJ1-1,TRBV19,CASSMGGWTEAFF
TRBJ1-5,TRBV5-6,CASSSSRTGGSQPQHF
TRBJ1-5,TRBV19,CASSQYRQAGHQPQHF
TRBJ2-1,TRBV11-2,CASSFRLQGNYNEQFF
TRBJ1-2,TRBV7-2,CASSLTSRGQNYGYTF
TRBJ2-7,TRBV11-2,CASSHGTGGYEQYF
TRBJ1-1,TRBV14,CASSLRTGRDTEAFF
TRBJ2-3,TRBV24-1,CATSDREDRENTDTQYF
TRBJ2-2,TRBV7-2,CASSRDTGELFF
TRBJ2-7,TRBV30,CAWSRDRGDEQYF
TRBJ2-5,TRBV5-4,CASSFRTDKETQYF
TRBJ2-3,TRBV2,CASSVASVDTQYF
TRBJ2-5,TRBV3-1/TRBV3-2,CASSQDLVAGETQYF
TRBJ2-7,TRBV11-2,CASSLRQGLGSYEQYF
TRBJ2-7,TRBV30,CAWRPSWTGYEQYF
TRBJ1-1,TRBV10-1,CASSESQWTSDPNTEAFF
TRBJ1-2,TRBV10-3,CAIQGTVVNYGYTF